This record looks at one T cell receptor (beta chain) sequence and its context. Its antigen is as yet unknown. These data come from a study of shared clonotypes between healthy human individuals. Across the study: The study enrolled a couple of women and a few men aged 18 to 49.

The germline V and J ends were trimmed by 0 bases and 4 bases, with 16 bases remaining between them. Germline CDR1 and CDR2: SGHNT and YYREEE (reference sequence). The CDR3 consists of 16 residues. The naive CD8 fraction comprised CD45RO-negative cells positively selected for CCR7 and excluded terminally differentiated effector memory CD45RA+ cells. Overall study findings and caveats: Expectations were that clonotype sharing among donors would be affected by sequencing depth.

The assay ran at deep level. Using immunoSEQ multiplex PCR, the repertoire was profiled, and TCRdb retains in-frame clones only, with some absent. This table holds about 2.1 million clones, just over 90% found once. The TCR was taken from a man aged 18 to 29 in good health. Some clones in this sample may be carry-over from other donors' samples. The chain employs TRBV5-4 and TRBJ1-2, with a weak D call TRBD1 (6 bases). Sequences were obtained from naive CD8+ T cells from PBMCs. This CDR3 is CASSLDRASLSYGYTF. The CDR3 nucleotides are TGTGCCAGCAGCTTGGACAGGGCGTCATTATCCTATGGCTACACCTTC.